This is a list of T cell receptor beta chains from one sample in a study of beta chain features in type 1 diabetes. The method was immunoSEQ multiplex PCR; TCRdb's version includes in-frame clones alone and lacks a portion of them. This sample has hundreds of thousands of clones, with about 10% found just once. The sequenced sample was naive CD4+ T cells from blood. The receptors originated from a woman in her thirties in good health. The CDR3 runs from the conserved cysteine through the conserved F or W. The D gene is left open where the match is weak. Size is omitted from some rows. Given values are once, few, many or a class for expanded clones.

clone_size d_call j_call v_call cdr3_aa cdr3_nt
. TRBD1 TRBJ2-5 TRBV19 CASSPGGPQETQYF TGTGCCAGCTCCCCAGGGGGCCCCCAAGAGACCCAGTACTTC
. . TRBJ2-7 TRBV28 CASSRTPGHEYF TGTGCCAGCAGTCGAACCCCGGGACACGAGTACTTC
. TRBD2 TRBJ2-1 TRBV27 CASSIPAGGRANEQFF TGTGCCAGCAGTATCCCGGCTGGCGGGAGGGCCAATGAGCAGTTCTTC
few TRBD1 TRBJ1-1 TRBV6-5 CASSYSRQGRDTFF TGTGCCAGCAGTTACTCGAGACAGGGGCGCGATACTTTCTTT
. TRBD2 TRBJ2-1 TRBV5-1 CASMGLAGYNEQFF TGCGCCAGCATGGGACTAGCGGGGTACAATGAGCAGTTCTTC
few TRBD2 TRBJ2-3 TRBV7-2 CASSLAGLAVADTQYF TGTGCCAGCAGCTTAGCAGGTCTAGCGGTTGCAGATACGCAGTATTTT
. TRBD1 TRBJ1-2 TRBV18 CASSLTGGEGYTF TGTGCCAGCTCACTAACAGGGGGAGAAGGCTACACCTTC
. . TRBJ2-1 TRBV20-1 CSAKSTDEQFF TGCAGTGCCAAAAGCACCGATGAGCAGTTCTTC
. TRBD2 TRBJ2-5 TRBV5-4 CASSSSRTSTRGQETQYF TGTGCCAGCAGCTCCTCGAGGACTAGCACTAGGGGGCAAGAGACCCAGTACTTC
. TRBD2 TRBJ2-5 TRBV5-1 CASSLVSGGPGETQYF TGCGCCAGCAGCTTGGTTTCGGGAGGGCCCGGGGAGACCCAGTACTTC
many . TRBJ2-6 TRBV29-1 CSVSGVAGANVLTF TGCAGCGTTTCGGGGGTGGCTGGGGCCAACGTCCTGACTTTC
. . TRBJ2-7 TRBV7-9 CASSLGGGYEQYF TGTGCCAGCAGCTTAGGAGGCGGCTACGAGCAGTACTTC
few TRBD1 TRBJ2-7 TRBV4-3 CASSQDHVRGPREQYF TGCGCCAGCAGCCAAGATCACGTCAGGGGGCCGCGAGAGCAGTACTTC
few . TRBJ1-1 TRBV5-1 CASSLETTLNTEAFF TGCGCCAGCAGCTTGGAGACAACCCTGAACACTGAAGCTTTCTTT
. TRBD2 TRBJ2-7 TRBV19 CASSTPGLAGRVQYF TGTGCCAGTAGTACTCCGGGACTAGCGGGAAGGGTGCAGTACTTC
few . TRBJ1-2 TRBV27 CASSFGRGYGYTF TGTGCCAGCAGTTTTGGTCGAGGCTATGGCTACACCTTC
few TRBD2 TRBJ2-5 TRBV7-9 CASSLLRTSGTETQYF TGTGCCAGCAGCTTACTTCGGACTAGCGGGACCGAGACCCAGTACTTC
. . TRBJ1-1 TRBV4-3 CASSQDLGGYTEAFF TGCGCCAGCAGCCAAGATCTCGGGGGGTACACTGAAGCTTTCTTT
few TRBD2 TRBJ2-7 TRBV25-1 CASSEFRGNRGGLYF TGTGCCAGCAGTGAATTTAGGGGAAACCGCGGGGGGTTGTACTTC
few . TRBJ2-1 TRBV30 CAWSVSGGPYNEQFF TGTGCCTGGAGTGTATCCGGGGGTCCTTACAATGAGCAGTTCTTC
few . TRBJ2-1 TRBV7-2 CASSLLRDSESYNEQFF TGTGCCAGCAGCTTATTAAGGGACTCGGAATCCTACAATGAGCAGTTCTTC
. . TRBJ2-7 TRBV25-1 CASRDSLYEQYF TGTGCCAGCCGGGACTCGCTCTACGAGCAGTACTTC
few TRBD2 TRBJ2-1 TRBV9 CASSAGLEPYNEQFF TGTGCCAGCAGCGCCGGACTAGAGCCTTACAATGAGCAGTTCTTC
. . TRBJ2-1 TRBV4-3 CASSQESRNEQFF TGCGCCAGCAGCCAAGAATCGAGGAATGAGCAGTTCTTC
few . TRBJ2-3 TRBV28 CASLRGMSDTQYF TGTGCCAGCCTCAGGGGCATGTCAGATACGCAGTATTTT
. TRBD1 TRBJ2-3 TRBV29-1 CSLLGDRASTDTQYF TGCAGCCTTCTTGGAGACAGGGCTTCCACAGATACGCAGTATTTT
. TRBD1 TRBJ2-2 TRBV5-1 CASRSGTGGTGELFF TGCGCCAGCAGGTCCGGGACAGGGGGAACCGGGGAGCTGTTTTTT
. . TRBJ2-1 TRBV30 CAWSALGLEQFF TGTGCCTGGAGTGCCCTGGGACTCGAGCAGTTCTTC
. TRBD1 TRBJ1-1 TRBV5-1 CASSSQGITEAFF TGCGCCAGCAGCTCACAGGGGATCACTGAAGCTTTCTTT
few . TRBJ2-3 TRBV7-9 CASSPELLSTQYF TGTGCCAGCAGCCCGGAGCTTCTGAGTACGCAGTATTTT
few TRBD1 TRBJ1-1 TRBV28 CASSTPTGGAFF TGTGCCAGCAGCACCCCGACAGGGGGTGCTTTCTTT
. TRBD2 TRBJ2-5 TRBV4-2 CASSQEDSGTSGWETQYF TGTGCCAGCAGCCAAGAAGATTCCGGGACTAGCGGGTGGGAGACCCAGTACTTC
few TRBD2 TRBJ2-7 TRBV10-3 CAISESGTSVSYEQYF TGTGCCATCAGTGAATCCGGGACTAGCGTCTCCTACGAGCAGTACTTC
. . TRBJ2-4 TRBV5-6 CASSLSQTNIQYF TGTGCCAGCAGCTTGAGCCAAACAAACATTCAGTACTTC
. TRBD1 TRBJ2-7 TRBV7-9 CASSRGQGPYEQYF TGTGCCAGCAGCCGCGGACAGGGCCCCTACGAGCAGTACTTC
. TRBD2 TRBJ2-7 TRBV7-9 CASSFYAGGTEEQYF TGTGCCAGCAGCTTTTATGCGGGGGGCACGGAAGAGCAGTACTTC
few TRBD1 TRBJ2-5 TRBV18 CASSPQQGATETQYF TGTGCCAGCTCACCACAACAGGGGGCAACAGAGACCCAGTACTTC
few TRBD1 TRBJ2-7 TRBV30 CAWSVLTPTRDRGSYEQYF TGTGCCTGGAGTGTACTAACCCCGACCAGGGACAGGGGCTCCTACGAGCAGTACTTC
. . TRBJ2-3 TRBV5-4 CASSPGTPPPWQYF TGTGCCAGCAGCCCCGGGACTCCCCCTCCGTGGCAGTATTTT
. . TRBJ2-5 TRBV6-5 CASSIAGYETQYF TGTGCCAGCAGTATTGCGGGGTACGAGACCCAGTACTTC
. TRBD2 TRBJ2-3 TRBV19 CASSKDWGGPDTQYF TGTGCCAGTAGTAAGGACTGGGGAGGGCCAGATACGCAGTATTTT
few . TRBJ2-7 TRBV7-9 CASSSTPGQAYEQYF TGTGCCAGCAGCAGTACACCGGGACAAGCCTACGAGCAGTACTTC
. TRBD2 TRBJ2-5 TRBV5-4 CASSSLSGVQETQYF TGTGCCAGCAGCTCGCTAAGCGGGGTCCAAGAGACCCAGTACTTC
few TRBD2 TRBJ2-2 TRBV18 CASSQSGTSGPGELFF TGTGCCAGCTCCCAAAGCGGGACTAGCGGTCCGGGGGAGCTGTTTTTT
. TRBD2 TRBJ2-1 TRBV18 CASSPRSSGGNKEQFF TGTGCCAGCTCACCACGTTCTAGCGGAGGAAACAAAGAGCAGTTCTTC
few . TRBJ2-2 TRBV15 CATRKSDGVGGGNTGELFF TGTGCCACCAGGAAGAGTGATGGCGTCGGGGGAGGAAACACCGGGGAGCTGTTTTTT
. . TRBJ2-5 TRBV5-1 CASSLSETQYF TGCGCCAGCAGCTTGTCTGAGACCCAGTACTTC